This T cell receptor beta chain came from a study of T cell responses to AZD1222 COVID-19 vaccine. V lost 1 base to trimming and J lost 0 bases, with 15 bases between them. The CDR3 contains 17 residues. Per germline, CDR1 LNHDA and CDR2 SQIVND (reference sequence). Libraries were prepared by immunoSEQ multiplex PCR; TCRdb keeps only in-frame clonotypes and omits some of them. There are approximately 110,000 clones in the sample; about 92% occur only once, and about 1.2% lies in the top ten. The sample was peripheral blood, taken on day 0 of AZD1222 vaccination. The receptor's source is an adult in good health. This chain joins TRBV19 and TRBJ1-1; D remains unclear. CDR3 bases: TGTGCCAGTAGTATAGTAACCCGGGCGGGATTGAACACTGAAGCTTTCTTT. It specifies CASSIVTRAGLNTEAFF.